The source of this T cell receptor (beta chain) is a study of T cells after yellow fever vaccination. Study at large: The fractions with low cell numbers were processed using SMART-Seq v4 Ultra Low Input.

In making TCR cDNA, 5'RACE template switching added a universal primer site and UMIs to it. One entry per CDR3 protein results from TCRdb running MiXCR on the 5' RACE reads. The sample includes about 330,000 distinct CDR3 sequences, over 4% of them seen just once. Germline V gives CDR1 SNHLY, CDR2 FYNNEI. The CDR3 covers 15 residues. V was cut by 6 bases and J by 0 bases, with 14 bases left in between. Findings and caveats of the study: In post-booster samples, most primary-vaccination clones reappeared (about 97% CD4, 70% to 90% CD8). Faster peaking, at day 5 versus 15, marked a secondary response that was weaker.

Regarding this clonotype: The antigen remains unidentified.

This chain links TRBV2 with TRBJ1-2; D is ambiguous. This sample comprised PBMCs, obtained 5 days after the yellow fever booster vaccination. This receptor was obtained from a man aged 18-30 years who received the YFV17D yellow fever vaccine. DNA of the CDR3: TGTGCCAGCAGCTCTCAAGGAGGAACTAACTATGGCTACACCTTC. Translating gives CASSSQGGTNYGYTF.